This entry describes one TCR beta chain. Its antigen is unidentified. The data were obtained in a study of monozygotic twins with inflammatory bowel disease. Study-wide findings and caveats: The authors note that differing immunosuppressive treatments may have added variability to patient repertoires.

Germline CDR1 and CDR2: SGHKS and YYEKEE (reference sequence). The CDR3 length is 14 residues. TCRdb processed the 5' RACE reads again and assigns one entry to each CDR3 protein, with no DNA. Here the sample table reports 150,000 to 200,000 distinct CDR3 sequences. This TCR was sampled from a human donor with ulcerative colitis or Crohn's disease, or a healthy co-twin of an affected twin (not recorded which). The sequenced sample was blood. The chain has TRBV5-5 and TRBJ1-5; checking the TCRdb D call of TRBD1 is not possible without DNA. The CDR3 loop is CASSSDPSNQPQHF.